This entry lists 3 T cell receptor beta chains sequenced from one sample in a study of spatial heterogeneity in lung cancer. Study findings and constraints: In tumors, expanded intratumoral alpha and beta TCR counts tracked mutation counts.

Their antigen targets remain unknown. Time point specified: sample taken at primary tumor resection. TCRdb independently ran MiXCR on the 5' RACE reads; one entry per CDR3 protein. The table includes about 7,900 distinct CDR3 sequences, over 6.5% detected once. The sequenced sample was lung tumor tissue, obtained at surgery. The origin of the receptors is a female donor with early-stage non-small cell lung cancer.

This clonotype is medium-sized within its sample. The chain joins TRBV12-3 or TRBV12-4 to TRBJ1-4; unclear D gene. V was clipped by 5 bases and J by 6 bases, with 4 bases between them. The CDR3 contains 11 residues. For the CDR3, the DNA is TGTGCCAGCAGTACCTATGAAAAACTGTTTTTT. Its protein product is CASSTYEKLFF.

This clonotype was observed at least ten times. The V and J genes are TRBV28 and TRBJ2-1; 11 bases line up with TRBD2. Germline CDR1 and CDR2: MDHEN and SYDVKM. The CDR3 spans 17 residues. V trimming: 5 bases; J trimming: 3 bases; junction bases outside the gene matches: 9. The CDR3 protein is CASSQTSGGAGYNEQFF. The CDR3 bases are TGTGCCAGCAGTCAAACTAGCGGGGGCGCCGGCTACAATGAGCAGTTCTTC. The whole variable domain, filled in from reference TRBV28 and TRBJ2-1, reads DVKVTQSSRYLVKRTGEKVFLECVQDMDHENMFWYRQDPGLGLRLIYFSYDVKMKEKGDIPEGYSVSREKKERFSLILESASTNQTSMYLCASSQTSGGAGYNEQFFGPGTRLTVL.

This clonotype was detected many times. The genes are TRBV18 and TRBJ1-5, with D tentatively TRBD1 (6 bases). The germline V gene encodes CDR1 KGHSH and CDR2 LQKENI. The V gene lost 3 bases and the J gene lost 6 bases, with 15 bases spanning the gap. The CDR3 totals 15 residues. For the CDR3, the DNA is TGTGCCAGCTCACCCAAGGTGGGGGCAGGTCAGCCCCAGCATTTT. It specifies CASSPKVGAGQPQHF.